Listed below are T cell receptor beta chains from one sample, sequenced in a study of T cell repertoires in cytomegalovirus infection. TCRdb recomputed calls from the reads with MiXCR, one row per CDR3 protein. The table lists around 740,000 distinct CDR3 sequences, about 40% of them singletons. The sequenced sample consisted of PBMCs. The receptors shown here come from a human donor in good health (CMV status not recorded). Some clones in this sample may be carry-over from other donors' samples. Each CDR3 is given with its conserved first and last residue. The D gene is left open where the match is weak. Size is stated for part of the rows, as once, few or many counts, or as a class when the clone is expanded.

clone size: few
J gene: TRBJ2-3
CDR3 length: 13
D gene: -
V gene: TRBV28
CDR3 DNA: TGTGCCAGCAGTTCTTTAAAGGGGTCTACGCAGTATTTT
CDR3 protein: CASSSLKGSTQYF

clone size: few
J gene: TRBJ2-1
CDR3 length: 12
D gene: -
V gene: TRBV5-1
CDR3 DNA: TGCGCCAGCAGCGCTAAGGGAAATGAGCAGTTCTTC
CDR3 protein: CASSAKGNEQFF

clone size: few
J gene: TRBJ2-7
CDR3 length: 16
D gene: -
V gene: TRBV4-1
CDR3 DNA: TGCGCCAGCAGCCAAGGGTCAGGGTTAAGACCCTACGAGCAGTACTTC
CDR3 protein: CASSQGSGLRPYEQYF

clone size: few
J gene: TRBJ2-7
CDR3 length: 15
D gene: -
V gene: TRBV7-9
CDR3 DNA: TGTGCCAGCAGCTTATCCCCTGGACAGACCTACGAGCAGTACTTC
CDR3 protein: CASSLSPGQTYEQYF

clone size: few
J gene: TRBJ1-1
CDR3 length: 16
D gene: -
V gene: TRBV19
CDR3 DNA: TGTGCCAGTAGTGCCGGACCCCCACAGTCCAACACTGAAGCTTTCTTT
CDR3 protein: CASSAGPPQSNTEAFF

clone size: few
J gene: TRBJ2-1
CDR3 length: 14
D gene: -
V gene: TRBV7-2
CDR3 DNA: TGTGCCAGCAGCCGCGTAGCAGGTCTTAATGAGCAGTTCTTC
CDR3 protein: CASSRVAGLNEQFF

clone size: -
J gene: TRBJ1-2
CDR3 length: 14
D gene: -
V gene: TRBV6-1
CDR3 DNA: TGTGCCAGCAGTGACCGGGTTTTGACCTATGGCTACACCTTC
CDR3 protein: CASSDRVLTYGYTF

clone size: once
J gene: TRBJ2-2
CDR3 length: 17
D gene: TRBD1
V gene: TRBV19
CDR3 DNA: TGTGCCAGTAGTCGCGGACAGGGTGCAGGAAACACCGGGGAGCTGTTTTTT
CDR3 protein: CASSRGQGAGNTGELFF

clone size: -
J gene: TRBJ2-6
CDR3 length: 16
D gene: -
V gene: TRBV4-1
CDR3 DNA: TGCGCCAGCAGCCAAAGTCTGAGCTCTGGGGCCAACGTCCTGACTTTC
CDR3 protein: CASSQSLSSGANVLTF

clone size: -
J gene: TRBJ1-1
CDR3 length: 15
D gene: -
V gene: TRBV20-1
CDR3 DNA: TGCAGTGCCCCGGGCTTCGTTAGGGCAGGCACTGAAGCTTTCTTT
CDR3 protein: CSAPGFVRAGTEAFF

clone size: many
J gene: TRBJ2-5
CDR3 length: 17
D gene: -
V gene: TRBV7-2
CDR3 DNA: TGTGCCAGCAGCTTAGTGGAGCGGAGCCTCTCAGGGGAGACCCAGTACTTC
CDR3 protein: CASSLVERSLSGETQYF

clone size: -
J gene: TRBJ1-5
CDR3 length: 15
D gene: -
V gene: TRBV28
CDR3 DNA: TGTGCCAGCAGTTTATTAACAGATAGCAATCAGCCCCAGCATTTT
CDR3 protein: CASSLLTDSNQPQHF

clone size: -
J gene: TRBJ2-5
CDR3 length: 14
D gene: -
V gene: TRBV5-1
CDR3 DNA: TGCGCCAGCAGCTCCTGGGAAGGGGTGGAGACCCAGTACTTC
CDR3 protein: CASSSWEGVETQYF

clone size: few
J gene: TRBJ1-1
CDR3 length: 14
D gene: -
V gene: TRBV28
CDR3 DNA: TGTGCCAGCAGTTACGGAGGTGATAACACTGAAGCTTTCTTT
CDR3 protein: CASSYGGDNTEAFF

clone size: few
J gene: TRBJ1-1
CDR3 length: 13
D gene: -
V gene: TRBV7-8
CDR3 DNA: TGTGCCAGCAGCCCCCCCGGGGGACCTGAAGCTTTCTTT
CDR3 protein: CASSPPGGPEAFF

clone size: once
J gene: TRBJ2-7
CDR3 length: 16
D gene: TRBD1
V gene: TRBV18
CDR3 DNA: TGTGCCAGCTCACCTCTACACAGGGGGCGCTTCTACGAGCAGTACTTC
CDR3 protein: CASSPLHRGRFYEQYF

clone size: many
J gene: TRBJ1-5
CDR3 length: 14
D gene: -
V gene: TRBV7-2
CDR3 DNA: TGTGCCAGCAGCACTACTGACCTCAATCAGCCCCAGCATTTT
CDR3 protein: CASSTTDLNQPQHF

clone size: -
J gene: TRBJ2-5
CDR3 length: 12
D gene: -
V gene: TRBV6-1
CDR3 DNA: TGTGCCAGCAGTGAATTCCGAGAGACCCAGTACTTC
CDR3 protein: CASSEFRETQYF

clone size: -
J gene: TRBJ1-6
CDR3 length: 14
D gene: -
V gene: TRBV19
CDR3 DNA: TGTGCCAGTGGCTCGGGGCAGCTTAATTCACCCCTCCACTTT
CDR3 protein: CASGSGQLNSPLHF

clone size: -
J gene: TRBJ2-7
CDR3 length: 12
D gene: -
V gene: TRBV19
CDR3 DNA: TGTGCCAGTAGTATGGTAGGGTACGAGCAGTACTTC
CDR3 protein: CASSMVGYEQYF

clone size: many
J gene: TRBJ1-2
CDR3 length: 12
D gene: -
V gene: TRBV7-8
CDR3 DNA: TGTGCCAGCAGCGTGAGAGTCGGTGGCTACACCTTC
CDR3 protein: CASSVRVGGYTF

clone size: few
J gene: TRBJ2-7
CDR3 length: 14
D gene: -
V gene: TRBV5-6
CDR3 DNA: TGTGCCAGCAGCTTGGCCGGCAGGGTAGCTGAGCAGTACTTC
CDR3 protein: CASSLAGRVAEQYF

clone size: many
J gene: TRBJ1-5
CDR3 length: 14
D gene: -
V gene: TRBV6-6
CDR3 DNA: TGTGCCAGCATGGGGGGCTATAGCAATCAGCCCCAGCATTTT
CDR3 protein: CASMGGYSNQPQHF

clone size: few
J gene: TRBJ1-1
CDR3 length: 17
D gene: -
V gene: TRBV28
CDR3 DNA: TGTGCCAGCAGTTTTGAGGGGGAGGAGGCATTTAACACTGAAGCTTTCTTT
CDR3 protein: CASSFEGEEAFNTEAFF

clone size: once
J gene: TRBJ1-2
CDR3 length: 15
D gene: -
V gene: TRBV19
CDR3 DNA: TGTGACAGTAGCCCGATTTCTCGGGGAGGATATGGCTACACCTTC
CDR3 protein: CDSSPISRGGYGYTF

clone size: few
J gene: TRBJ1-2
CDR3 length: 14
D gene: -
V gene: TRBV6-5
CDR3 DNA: TGTGCCAGCAGTTACGGTGGACGGCTCTATGGCTACACCTTC
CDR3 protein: CASSYGGRLYGYTF

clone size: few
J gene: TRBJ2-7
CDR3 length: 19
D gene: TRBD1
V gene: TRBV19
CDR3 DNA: TGTGCCAGTAGAACACGGGCGAAAAAGGGGACAGGGGAAGCCTACGAGCAGTACTTC
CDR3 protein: CASRTRAKKGTGEAYEQYF

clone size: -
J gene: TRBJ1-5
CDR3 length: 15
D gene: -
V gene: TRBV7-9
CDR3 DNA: TGTGACAGCAGCTTTGGGGTGGACCCCAATCAGCCCCATCATTTT
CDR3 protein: CDSSFGVDPNQPHHF

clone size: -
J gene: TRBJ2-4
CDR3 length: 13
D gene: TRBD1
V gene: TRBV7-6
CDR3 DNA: TGTGCCAGCAGTCGGACAGGGGGGGACATTCAGTACTTC
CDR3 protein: CASSRTGGDIQYF

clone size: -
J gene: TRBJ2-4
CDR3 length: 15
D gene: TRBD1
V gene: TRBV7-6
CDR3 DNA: TGTGCCAGCAGCCTCAAGGACAGGGGTCGAAACATTCAGTACTTC
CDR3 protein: CASSLKDRGRNIQYF

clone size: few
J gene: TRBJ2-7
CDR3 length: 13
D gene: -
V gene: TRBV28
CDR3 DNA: TGTGCCAGCAGTCCGCCTGGCCGTGACGAGCAGTACTTC
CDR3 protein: CASSPPGRDEQYF

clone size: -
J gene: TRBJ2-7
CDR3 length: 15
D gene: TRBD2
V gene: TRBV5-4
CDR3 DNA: TGTGCCAGCAGCTTGAGCGGGGGCAACTCCTACGAGCAGTACTTC
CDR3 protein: CASSLSGGNSYEQYF

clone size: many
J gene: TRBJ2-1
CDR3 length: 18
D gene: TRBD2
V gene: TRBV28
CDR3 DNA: TGTGCCAGCAGTTTATTATCCAGCGGGAGGGGCGCCTACAATGAGCAGTTCTTC
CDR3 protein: CASSLLSSGRGAYNEQFF

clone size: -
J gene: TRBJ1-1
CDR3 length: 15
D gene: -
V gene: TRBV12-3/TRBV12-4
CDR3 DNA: TGTGCCAGCAGTCTGCGAGGGGGAGGGAACACTGAAGCTTTCTTT
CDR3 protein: CASSLRGGGNTEAFF

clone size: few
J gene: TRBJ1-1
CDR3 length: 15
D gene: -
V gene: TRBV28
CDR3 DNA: TGTGCCAGCAGTGTGGCGGCACAGGGAAACACTGAAGCTTTCTTT
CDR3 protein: CASSVAAQGNTEAFF

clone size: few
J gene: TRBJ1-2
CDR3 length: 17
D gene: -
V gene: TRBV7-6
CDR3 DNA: TGTGCCAGCAGCTCCCGGCGCGGGGGGGGTTTGGACTATGGCTACACCTTC
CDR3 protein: CASSSRRGGGLDYGYTF

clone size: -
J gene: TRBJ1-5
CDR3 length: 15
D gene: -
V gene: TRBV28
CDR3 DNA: TGTGCCAGCAGTTTAGATGAAACTACCAATCAGCCCCAGCATTTT
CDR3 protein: CASSLDETTNQPQHF

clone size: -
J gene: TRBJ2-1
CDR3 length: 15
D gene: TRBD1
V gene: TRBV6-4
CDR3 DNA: TGTGCCAGCAGTTTGACAGGGGGCGGCAACAATGAGCAGTTCTTC
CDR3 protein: CASSLTGGGNNEQFF

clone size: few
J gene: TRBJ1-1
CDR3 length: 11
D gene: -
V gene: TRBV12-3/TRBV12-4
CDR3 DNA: TGTGCCAGCACCCATAACACTGAAGCTTTCTTT
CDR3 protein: CASTHNTEAFF

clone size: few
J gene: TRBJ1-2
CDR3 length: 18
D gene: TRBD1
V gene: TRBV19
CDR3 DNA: TGTGCCAGTAGTATCGGGCACCCCGGACAGGGGATTCGCGGCGGCTACACCTTC
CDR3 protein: CASSIGHPGQGIRGGYTF

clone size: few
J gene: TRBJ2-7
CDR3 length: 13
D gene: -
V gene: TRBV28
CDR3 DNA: TGTGCCAGCAGTATCCCGACAGTCTACGAGCAGTACTTC
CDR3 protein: CASSIPTVYEQYF

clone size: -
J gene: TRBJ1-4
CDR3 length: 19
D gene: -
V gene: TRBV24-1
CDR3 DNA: TGTGCCACCAGTGATTTGCACAGTTTGCTTTGTGCAACTAATGAAAAACTGTTTTTT
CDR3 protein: CATSDLHSLLCATNEKLFF

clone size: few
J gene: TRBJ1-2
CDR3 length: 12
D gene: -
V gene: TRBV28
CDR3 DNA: TGTGCCAGCAGTTTCCCCTCCTATGGCTACACCTTC
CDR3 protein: CASSFPSYGYTF

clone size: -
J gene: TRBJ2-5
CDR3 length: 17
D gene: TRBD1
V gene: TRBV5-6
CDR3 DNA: TGTGCCAGCAGCTTGGAGGCTACAGGGGATCCAAGGGAGACCCAGTACTTC
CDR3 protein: CASSLEATGDPRETQYF

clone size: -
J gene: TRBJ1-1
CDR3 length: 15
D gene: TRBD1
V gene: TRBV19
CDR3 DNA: TGTGCCAGTAGTATGTTACAGGGGGCGAATACTGAAGCTTTCTTT
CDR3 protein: CASSMLQGANTEAFF

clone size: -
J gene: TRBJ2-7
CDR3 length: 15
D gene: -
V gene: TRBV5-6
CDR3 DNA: TGTGCCAGCAGCCCCCCGACTAGTTTCTCCTACGAGCAGTACTTC
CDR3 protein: CASSPPTSFSYEQYF

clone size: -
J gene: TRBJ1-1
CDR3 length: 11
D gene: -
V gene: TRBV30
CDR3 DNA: TGTGCCTGGAGTTTCCCTAGTGAAGCTTTCTTT
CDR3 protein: CAWSFPSEAFF

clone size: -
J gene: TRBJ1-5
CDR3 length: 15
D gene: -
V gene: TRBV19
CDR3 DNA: TGTGCCAGTAGTATCCCTGGGGGGAGGAATCAGCCCCAGCATTTT
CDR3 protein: CASSIPGGRNQPQHF

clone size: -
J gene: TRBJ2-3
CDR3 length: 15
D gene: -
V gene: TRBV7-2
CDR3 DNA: TGTGCCAGCAGCTTAAACTATGGAAGAGGAGATACGCAGTATTTT
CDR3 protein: CASSLNYGRGDTQYF

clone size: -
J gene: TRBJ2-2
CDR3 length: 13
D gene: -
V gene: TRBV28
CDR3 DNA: TGTGCCAGCATCCCGCGGGGCACCGGGGAGCTGTTTTTT
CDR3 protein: CASIPRGTGELFF